Presented here are 22 T cell receptor beta chains from one specimen sequenced in a study of early T cells in non-severe SARS-CoV-2 infection. TCRdb fed the 5' RACE reads into MiXCR, producing one record per CDR3 protein. The data show some 59,000 distinct CDR3 sequences, with 10% seen just once and roughly 4.7% held by the top ten. The sample comprised whole blood. Source of these receptors: an adult who was a healthcare worker with PCR-confirmed SARS-CoV-2 infection or an uninfected control (not recorded which).

This clonotype was counted between two and nine times. The chain combines TRBV7-9 with TRBJ2-5, with D perhaps matching TRBD1 (6 bases). The CDR3 covers 14 residues. V dropped 6 bases and J dropped 4 bases, with 15 bases sitting between them. The germline V gene encodes CDR1 SEHNR and CDR2 FQNEAQ (reference sequence). Written as DNA, the CDR3 is TGTGCCAGCAGTCCTGGACAGAGTCTAGAGACCCAGTACTTC. Its translation is CASSPGQSLETQYF. The variable domain in full, with the rest retrieved from reference TRBV7-9 and TRBJ2-5, is DTGVSQNPRHKITKRGQNVTFRCDPISEHNRLYWYRQTLGQGPEFLTYFQNEAQLEKSRLLSDRFSAERPKGSFSTLEIQRTEQGDSAMYLCASSPGQSLETQYFGPGTRLLVL.

As to this clonotype: An end of the junction does not agree with germline; a read error may underlie this. The chain links TRBV20-1 to TRBJ2-2; 8 bases line up with TRBD2. This CDR3 has 16 residues. CDR1 is DFQATT and CDR2 is SNEGSKA in the germline V gene (reference sequence). The CDR3 DNA follows: TGCAGTGCTAGGGTCGCGACTAGCGAGAACACCGGGGAGCAGTTTTTT. Its protein is CSARVATSENTGEQFF.

This clonotype was picked up many times. This chain uses TRBV5-1 with TRBJ2-7; 12 positions match TRBD1. Germline lookup yields CDR1 SGHRS and CDR2 YFSETQ. After removal of 4 bases from V and 5 bases from J, the junction contained 10 bases not matched to a gene. The CDR3 totals 16 residues. CDR3 region: CASSITPGTGGHEQYF. Here the CDR3 DNA reads TGCGCCAGCAGCATCACCCCCGGGACAGGGGGCCACGAGCAGTACTTC. The entire variable domain, with the rest obtained from reference TRBV5-1 and TRBJ2-7, is as follows: KAGVTQTPRYLIKTRGQQVTLSCSPISGHRSVSWYQQTPGQGLQFLFEYFSETQRNKGNFPGRFSGRQFSNSRSEMNVSTLELGDSALYLCASSITPGTGGHEQYFGPGTRLTVT.

In its sample, this clonotype was seen many times. The chain couples TRBV18 to TRBJ2-3; D uncertain. The V and J ends lost 3 bases and 4 bases respectively, with 14 bases between them. Looked up from germline, CDR1 is KGHSH and CDR2 is LQKENI. This CDR3 is 15 amino acids long. CDR3 sequence: CASSPDTVGSDTQYF. CDR3 coding DNA: TGTGCCAGCTCACCCGACACAGTGGGTTCAGATACGCAGTATTTT.

Many counts were recorded for this clonotype. The chain links TRBV6-2 or TRBV6-3 to TRBJ2-7; tentatively, D is TRBD2 (5 bases). Trimming removed 0 bases at V and 0 bases at J, with 9 bases between. CDR1 is MNHEY, CDR2 SVGEGT, per germline. The CDR3 has 15 residues. CDR3 nucleotide sequence: TGTGCCAGCAGTTACTCGGATAGCGCCTCCTACGAGCAGTACTTC. Amino acids: CASSYSDSASYEQYF.

At least ten counts were recorded for this clonotype. V usage is TRBV29-1 and J usage is TRBJ2-1; D remains ambiguous. V dropped 3 bases and J dropped 6 bases, with 9 bases sitting between them. The CDR3 is 12 residues long. From germline, CDR1 is SQVTM and CDR2 ANQGSEA. In nucleotides, the CDR3 is TGCAGCGTTGAGCGAGCTTCCAATGAGCAGTTCTTC. As protein: CSVERASNEQFF.

The sample holds many counts of this clonotype. The chain couples TRBV24-1 to TRBJ2-5, with 12 bases aligning to TRBD1. The length of the CDR3 is 17 residues. CDR1 and CDR2 (germline): KGHDR, SFDVKD. J gave up 5 bases and V 3 bases, and 9 bases lay outside the gene matches. CDR3 amino acids: CATSDSTGTGGAETQYF. Written as DNA, the CDR3 is TGTGCCACCAGTGATAGCACCGGGACAGGGGGCGCGGAGACCCAGTACTTC.

This clonotype was observed at least ten times. The V gene is TRBV5-1, the J gene TRBJ1-6, with TRBD1 as a possible D gene (6 bases). The V gene's germline CDR1 is SGHRS and CDR2 YFSETQ. V was trimmed by 4 bases and J by 10 bases, leaving 15 bases between them. The CDR3 length is 14 residues. CDR3 protein: CASSDTAGTSPLHF. The CDR3 DNA is TGCGCCAGCAGCGATACCGCCGGGACATCACCCCTCCACTTT.

V gene TRBV9 combines with J gene TRBJ1-1; D unclear. The CDR3 runs to 13 residues. The V and J ends lost 4 bases and 3 bases respectively, with 10 bases between them. Looked up from germline, CDR1 is SGDLS and CDR2 is YYNGEE. CDR3 DNA: TGTGCCAGCAGCCTCTGGACCGACACTGAAGCTTTCTTT. It yields the protein CASSLWTDTEAFF.

This clonotype was seen a few times. The chain combines TRBV9 with TRBJ2-3; no reliable D call. V was shortened by 0 bases and J by 2 bases, with 4 bases between the two germline ends. CDR1 is SGDLS and CDR2 is YYNGEE in the germline V gene. This CDR3 has 13 amino acids. Written as DNA, the CDR3 is TGTGCCAGCAGCGTAGCGTTCACAGATACGCAGTATTTT. It specifies CASSVAFTDTQYF. Combining the CDR3 with reference TRBV9 and TRBJ2-3 gives the whole variable domain DSGVTQTPKHLITATGQRVTLRCSPRSGDLSVYWYQQSLDQGLQFLIQYYNGEERAKGNILERFSAQQFPDLHSELNLSSLELGDSALYFCASSVAFTDTQYFGPGTRLTVL.

This chain uses TRBV14 with TRBJ1-5, with a tentative D call TRBD1 (6 bases). In germline, CDR1 is SGHDN, CDR2 FVKESK. Trimming took 3 bases from V and 9 from J, leaving 12 bases between them. This CDR3 is built from 13 residues. CDR3: CASSQDSLGPQHF. CDR3 nucleotides: TGTGCCAGCAGCCAGGACAGCCTAGGGCCCCAGCATTTT.

The chain is built from TRBV5-1 and TRBJ2-3, with 9 bases that match TRBD2. This CDR3 has 14 residues. Germline V gives CDR1 SGHRS, CDR2 YFSETQ. The junction had 2 bases not matched to a gene; V was cut back by 0 bases and J by 6 bases. Here the CDR3 reads CASSLASGADTQYF. CDR3 coding DNA: TGCGCCAGCAGCTTGGCTAGCGGGGCGGATACGCAGTATTTT.

This sequence joins TRBV5-1 and TRBJ1-4; maybe TRBD1 (6 bases). This CDR3 comprises 15 residues. Trimming removed 0 bases at V and 6 bases at J, with 12 bases between. Germline CDR1 is SGHRS and CDR2 is YFSETQ. CDR3 DNA sequence: TGCGCCAGCAGCTTGGCACAGGGACGAGATGAAAAACTGTTTTTT. This translates into CASSLAQGRDEKLFF.

The chain combines TRBV5-4 with TRBJ1-5; weak D call: TRBD1 (6 bases). The ends were cut back, 2 bases at V and 1 base at J, with 10 bases in the middle. The CDR3 contains 15 residues. Germline CDR1 is SGHNT and CDR2 is YYREEE (reference sequence). Written as DNA, the CDR3 is TGTGCCAGCAGCTTACAGGGAGGGAGCAATCAGCCCCAGCATTTT. Protein: CASSLQGGSNQPQHF.

This clonotype was observed a few times. V gene TRBV13 combines with J gene TRBJ2-1; D call uncertain. This CDR3 has 14 amino acids. The V gene lost 3 bases and the J gene lost 7 bases, with 13 bases spanning the gap. Germline V gives CDR1 PRHDT, CDR2 FYEKMQ (reference sequence). The CDR3, as DNA: TGTGCCAGCAGCTTCGGAAGAATGGGAAATGAGCAGTTCTTC. Translating gives CASSFGRMGNEQFF. Full variable domain (remainder filled in from reference TRBV13 and TRBJ2-1): AAGVIQSPRHLIKEKRETATLKCYPIPRHDTVYWYQQGPGQDPQFLISFYEKMQSDKGSIPDRFSAQQFSDYHSELNMSSLELGDSALYFCASSFGRMGNEQFFGPGTRLTVL.

This clonotype was seen ten or more times. The chain couples TRBV9 to TRBJ2-1, with 10 bases lining up with TRBD1. This CDR3 has 16 residues. V shed 4 bases, J shed 1 base, and the junction held 5 bases outside the gene matches. The germline V gene encodes CDR1 SGDLS and CDR2 YYNGEE. CDR3 region: CASSRGQGGSYNEQFF. Written as DNA, the CDR3 is TGTGCCAGCAGCAGAGGACAGGGGGGGTCCTACAATGAGCAGTTCTTC.

This clonotype has ten or more counts. The CDR3 sequence: CASKSQRDTGELFF. The CDR3, as DNA: TGTGCCAGCAAGTCGCAGCGAGACACCGGGGAGCTGTTTTTT. The chain recombines TRBV2 with TRBJ2-2; D gene uncertain. Trimming pared 7 bases from V and 3 bases from J, leaving 12 bases between. This CDR3 contains 14 residues. Looked up from germline, CDR1 is SNHLY and CDR2 is FYNNEI.

This clonotype has a handful of counts. This sequence joins TRBV4-1 and TRBJ1-5; weak D call: TRBD1 (5 bases). V was shortened by 0 bases and J by 7 bases, with 22 bases between the two germline ends. Germline V CDR1 and CDR2: MGHRA, YSYEKL. The CDR3 extends over 18 amino acids. The CDR3 bases are TGCGCCAGCAGCCAAGAAGACAGTTCATTCTATGGCCTACAGCCCCAGCATTTT. Encoded protein: CASSQEDSSFYGLQPQHF.

The J gene is TRBJ1-5, the V gene TRBV7-2; D gene unclear. V was clipped by 2 bases and J by 3 bases, with 5 bases between them. The CDR3 has 13 residues. CDR1 and CDR2 from the germline V gene are SGHTA and FQGNSA. The CDR3 sequence: CASSLSINQPQHF. As DNA, the CDR3 is TGTGCCAGCAGCTTAAGTATCAATCAGCCCCAGCATTTT. The variable domain in full, completed from reference TRBV7-2 and TRBJ1-5, reads GAGVSQSPSNKVTEKGKDVELRCDPISGHTALYWYRQSLGQGLEFLIYFQGNSAPDKSGLPSDRFSAERTGGSVSTLTIQRTQQEDSAVYLCASSLSINQPQHFGDGTRLSIL.

This clonotype was seen a few times. The chain carries TRBV7-2 and TRBJ2-7; D is unclear. Germline values: CDR1 SGHTA, CDR2 FQGNSA. There are 12 residues in the CDR3. V was shortened by 2 bases and J by 2 bases, with 4 bases between the two germline ends. Written as DNA, the CDR3 is TGTGCCAGCAGCTTAATGACCTACGAGCAGTACTTC. Amino acid sequence: CASSLMTYEQYF.

This clonotype was recorded at least ten times. This chain joins TRBV19 and TRBJ1-2, with 10 bases matching TRBD1. Germline V gene sequence: CDR1 LNHDA, CDR2 SQIVND (reference sequence). The V gene end was trimmed by 7 bases and the J gene end by 7 bases; junction bases not matched to a gene: 9. This CDR3 is built from 14 residues. This CDR3 is CASTYWTGGFGYTF. CDR3 in DNA: TGTGCCAGTACCTACTGGACAGGGGGATTTGGCTACACCTTC.

V and J are TRBV24-1 and TRBJ2-7; D possibly matches TRBD1 or TRBD2 (5 bases each). V was pared by 4 bases and J by 1 base, with 13 bases between. Per the germline V gene, CDR1 is KGHDR and CDR2 is SFDVKD. The CDR3 length is 15 residues. The CDR3 loop reads CATSEGDGFSYEQYF. In DNA, the CDR3 is TGTGCCACCAGTGAAGGGGACGGTTTTTCCTACGAGCAGTACTTC.